This T cell receptor beta chain was sequenced in a study of neurological immune-mediated disorders. Overall study findings and caveats: Falling below healthy controls, multiple sclerosis showed the least TCR clonal expansion, while HTLV-1-associated myelopathy showed the most. The expanded clones of different subjects shared no CDR3 amino acid sequences (suggesting private repertoires in all groups).

This clonotype was found many times. What it binds is not known. The cDNA was produced through 5'RACE with 10-nucleotide random UMIs. One entry per CDR3 protein, called by TCRdb with MiXCR from the 5' RACE reads. The profile shows approximately 100,000 distinct CDR3 sequences, around 3.3% of them singletons. Trimming shortened V by 1 base and J by 0 bases, and 13 bases separated the two germline ends. There are 16 residues in the CDR3. Germline V gene data show CDR1 as SGHDT and CDR2 as YYEEEE. The V call is TRBV5-6, the J call TRBJ1-1; D is ambiguous. Material for sequencing was PBMCs. The TCR originated in a woman between 18 and 29 years old with multiple sclerosis. CDR3 nucleotides: TGTGCCAGCAGCTTGTGGGCGATATGGATGAACACTGAAGCTTTCTTT. Protein product: CASSLWAIWMNTEAFF. The whole variable domain, remainder taken from reference TRBV5-6 and TRBJ1-1, is DAGVTQSPTHLIKTRGQQVTLRCSPKSGHDTVSWYQQALGQGPQFIFQYYEEEERQRGNFPDRFSGHQFPNYSSELNVNALLLGDSALYLCASSLWAIWMNTEAFFGQGTRLTVV.